This T cell receptor beta chain emerged from a study of blood T cell repertoires in COVID-19. Study-wide context: Both acute and convalescent COVID-19 samples were obtained from the United States, Italy and Spain. T cells, B-cell-depleted T cells, or PBMCs supplied cDNA or gDNA.

Profiled with immunoSEQ multiplex PCR; TCRdb holds only in-frame clones, not every one. The sample has approximately 65,000 clones; 60% to 85% are singletons. V shed 11 bases and J shed 7 bases, with 27 bases lying between them. CDR3 length equals 15 residues. Germline CDR1 is WNHNN and CDR2 is SYGVQD (reference sequence). The chain couples TRBV10-1 to TRBJ2-7; D is perhaps TRBD2 (6 bases). Specimen: peripheral blood. This sequence was found in a human donor in a cohort sampled during active COVID-19. This CDR3 is CASTHRGRTHLEQYF. Written as DNA, the CDR3 is TGCGCCTCGACCCACCGGGGGAGGACCCACTTAGAGCAGTACTTC.